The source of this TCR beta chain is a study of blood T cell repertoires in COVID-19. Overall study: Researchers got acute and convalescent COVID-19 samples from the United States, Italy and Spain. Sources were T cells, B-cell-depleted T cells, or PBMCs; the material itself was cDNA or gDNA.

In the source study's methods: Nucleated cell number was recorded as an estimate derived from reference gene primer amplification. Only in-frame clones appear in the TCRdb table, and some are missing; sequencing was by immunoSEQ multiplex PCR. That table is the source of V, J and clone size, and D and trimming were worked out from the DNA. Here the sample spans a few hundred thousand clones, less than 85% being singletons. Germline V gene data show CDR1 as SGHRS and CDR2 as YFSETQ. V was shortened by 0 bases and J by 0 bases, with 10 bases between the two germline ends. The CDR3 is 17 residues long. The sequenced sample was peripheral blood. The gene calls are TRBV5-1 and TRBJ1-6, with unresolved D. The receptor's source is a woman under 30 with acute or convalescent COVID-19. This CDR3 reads CASSLVRSDSYNSPLHF. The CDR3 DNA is TGCGCCAGCAGCTTGGTGCGGTCCGACTCCTATAATTCACCCCTCCACTTT.